The 20 T cell receptor beta chains in this list originate from one sample, sequenced in a study of T cell repertoires in aging, cancer and after chemotherapy. TCR beta rearrangements were amplified from peripheral blood genomic DNA. A mixed TRB-A/B primer pool amplified rearranged TRB by multiplex touch-down PCR. TCRdb re-analysed the multiplex PCR reads in MiXCR, keeping a single row per CDR3 protein. The table lists several hundred distinct CDR3 sequences, around 77% of them singletons. The sequencing sample was made of blood. All receptors derive from a human donor with a blood cancer.

This clonotype was seen a handful of times. The J gene is TRBJ2-1, the V gene TRBV29-1; TRBD2 matches at 11 bases. The trim removed 4 bases at V and 0 bases at J, leaving 17 bases unmatched. The CDR3 is made up of 20 amino acids. Looked up from germline, CDR1 is SQVTM and CDR2 is ANQGSEA. The CDR3 here is CSVAGPGVSGGGYSYNEQFF. CDR3 bases: TGCAGCGTTGCGGGCCCTGGGGTTAGCGGGGGGGGTTACTCCTACAATGAGCAGTTCTTC.

The chain combines TRBV6-2 or TRBV6-3 with TRBJ2-3; 8 bases line up with TRBD2. This CDR3 has 13 amino acids. Trimming at V came to 10 bases and at J to 6 bases, leaving 9 bases not matched to a gene. The germline V gene has CDR1 MNHEY and CDR2 SVGEGT. The CDR3 DNA sequence: TGTGCCACCATGGCGGGGGGTGCGGATACGCAGTATTTT. It is translated as CATMAGGADTQYF.

The chain couples TRBV30 to TRBJ1-2; 7 positions match TRBD1. The V and J ends lost 4 bases and 6 bases, in that order; junction bases with no gene match: 8. Germline V gene data show CDR1 as GTSNPN and CDR2 as SVGIG (reference sequence). The CDR3 consists of 13 residues. Here the CDR3 reads CAWMRQGVDGYTF. In nucleotides, the CDR3 is TGTGCCTGGATGAGGCAGGGGGTCGATGGCTACACCTTC.

J is TRBJ1-1 and V is TRBV29-1; 10 nucleotides match TRBD1. Germline-derived CDR1 and CDR2 are SQVTM and ANQGSEA. There are 13 residues in the CDR3. After removal of 6 bases from V and 5 bases from J, the junction contained 6 bases not matched to a gene. The CDR3 sequence: CSVYRDRGTEAFF. CDR3 bases: TGCAGCGTGTACCGGGACAGGGGTACTGAAGCTTTCTTT.

This sequence joins TRBV7-2 and TRBJ2-7; D is possibly TRBD1 (7 bases). Germline values: CDR1 SGHTA, CDR2 FQGNSA. Between the trimmed V and J ends, which lost 6 bases and 6 bases, there was a span of 12 bases. The CDR3 is 12 amino acids. CDR3 amino acids: CASSRQGGEQYF. The CDR3 nucleotides read TGTGCCAGCAGTAGACAGGGAGGCGAGCAGTACTTC.

This chain uses TRBV15 with TRBJ2-1, with a weak D call TRBD1 (6 bases). The V end lost 2 bases, the J end lost 5 bases, and 13 bases lay between the germline ends. The CDR3 contains 15 residues. Per germline, CDR1 LNHNV and CDR2 YYDKDF (reference sequence). This CDR3 is CATSRQGRRDNEQFF. The CDR3 region has the DNA TGTGCCACCAGCAGACAGGGGAGACGGGACAATGAGCAGTTCTTC.

This clonotype is judged medium-sized. The chain joins TRBV10-3 to TRBJ2-3; maybe TRBD2 (7 bases). The CDR3 totals 14 residues. Trimming shortened V by 7 bases and J by 5 bases, and 16 bases separated the two germline ends. The germline CDR1 and CDR2 sequences are ENHRY and SYGVKD. CDR3 amino acids: CAIKEGGKQDTQYF. The DNA of the CDR3 is TGTGCCATCAAGGAGGGGGGGAAGCAAGATACGCAGTATTTT.

The CDR3 is CASSYGQPNQPQHF. The CDR3, as DNA: TGTGCCAGCAGTTACGGACAGCCAAATCAGCCCCAGCATTTT. V usage is TRBV12-3 or TRBV12-4 and J usage is TRBJ1-5; a weak D match, TRBD1 (6 bases). CDR3 size: 14 residues. V dropped 4 bases and J dropped 4 bases, with 11 bases sitting between them.

This chain uses TRBV6-2 or TRBV6-3 with TRBJ2-3; no reliable D call. The CDR3 runs 15 residues. Germline lookup yields CDR1 MNHEY and CDR2 SVGEGT. V lost 5 bases, J lost 2 bases, and 14 bases lay in between. CDR3 in DNA: TGTGCCAGCAGTCCTTGGGGATTTGACACAGATACGCAGTATTTT. Encoded protein: CASSPWGFDTDTQYF.

This chain joins TRBV29-1 and TRBJ2-3, with D hard to call. Germline V lookup: CDR1 SQVTM, CDR2 ANQGSEA. Trimming shortened V by 7 bases and J by 0 bases, and 8 bases separated the two germline ends. The CDR3 covers 12 residues. The CDR3 protein is CSGRASTDTQYF. The CDR3 DNA follows: TGCAGCGGCCGGGCTAGCACAGATACGCAGTATTTT.

This clonotype has a single count. The V and J genes are TRBV19 and TRBJ1-2, with D uncertain. This CDR3 is 18 amino acids long. CDR1 LNHDA and CDR2 SQIVND come from the germline V gene (reference sequence). V was cut by 5 bases and J by 5 bases, with 27 bases left in between. The CDR3 here is CASSRDRDRSPGRYGYTF. DNA of the CDR3: TGTGCCAGTAGTCGGGATCGAGACCGGAGCCCCGGGAGGTATGGCTACACCTTC.

The chain carries TRBV29-1 and TRBJ2-7; D is uncertain. CDR1 is SQVTM and CDR2 is ANQGSEA in the germline V gene. The CDR3 has 11 residues. Trimming removed 1 base from V and 3 bases from J, with 4 bases in between. CDR3 in amino acids: CSVEVSYEQYF. The CDR3 region has the DNA TGCAGCGTTGAAGTTAGCTACGAGCAGTACTTC.

The gene calls are TRBV7-2 and TRBJ1-5; weak D call: TRBD1 (5 bases). The CDR3 is 16 residues long. Germline lookup yields CDR1 SGHTA and CDR2 FQGNSA. Trimming removed 5 bases at V and 0 bases at J, with 14 bases between. CDR3 sequence: CASSPGAGYSNQPQHF. CDR3 DNA sequence: TGTGCCAGCAGCCCCGGGGCAGGTTATAGCAATCAGCCCCAGCATTTT.

The CDR3: CASSPFGTEQPQHF. Written as DNA, the CDR3 is TGTGCCAGCTCACCTTTCGGGACAGAACAGCCCCAGCATTTT. The chain is built from TRBV18 and TRBJ1-5; TRBD1 matches at 7 bases. CDR1 and CDR2 (germline): KGHSH, LQKENI. This CDR3 spans 14 amino acids. Trimming took 3 bases from V and 7 from J; bases not matched to a gene: 6.

In this sample, this clonotype is hyperexpanded. One end of the junction fails to match germline, which may point to a read error. The V call is TRBV30, the J call TRBJ2-5; the D is unclear. Germline loops: CDR1 GTSNPN, CDR2 SVGIG (reference sequence). CDR3 length equals 8 residues. This CDR3 is CAWSVSDF. The CDR3, as DNA: TGTGCCTGGAGTGTCAGTGACTTC.

In this sample, this clonotype turned up a few times. The chain uses TRBV6-5 and TRBJ2-3; 12 positions agree with TRBD1. With 5 bases clipped from V and 6 bases from J, the junction kept 9 bases outside the gene matches. This CDR3 has 16 amino acids. Germline V lookup: CDR1 MNHEY, CDR2 SVGAGI. CDR3 sequence: CASSPSGTGGVDTQYF. In DNA, the CDR3 is TGTGCCAGCAGTCCCTCCGGGACAGGGGGCGTGGATACGCAGTATTTT.

The chain recombines TRBV27 with TRBJ2-3, with D maybe TRBD2 (5 bases). The CDR3 runs 13 residues. V was shortened by 7 bases and J by 2 bases, with 10 bases between the two germline ends. Germline assignment: CDR1 MNHEY and CDR2 SMNVEV (reference sequence). CDR3 sequence reads: CASKDSLTDTQYF. The CDR3 nucleotides are TGTGCCAGCAAGGACTCCCTCACAGATACGCAGTATTTT.

This clonotype rates as large. The genes are TRBV7-9 and TRBJ2-4, with D unresolved. The CDR3 loop spans 13 amino acids. Germline lookup yields CDR1 SEHNR and CDR2 FQNEAQ (reference sequence). Between the trimmed V and J ends, which lost 5 bases and 11 bases, there was a span of 16 bases. DNA of the CDR3: TGTGCCAGCAGCGGCGCGGAGTCGGTCGTTCAGTACTTC. Residues: CASSGAESVVQYF.

This clonotype qualifies as large. The chain carries TRBV29-1 and TRBJ2-1, with D unclear. Per germline, CDR1 SQVTM and CDR2 ANQGSEA. Trimming stripped 5 bases from V and 7 bases from J, with 6 bases between. The CDR3 is 10 amino acids. CDR3 sequence reads: CSVTANEQFF. Written as DNA, the CDR3 is TGCAGCGTTACCGCGAATGAGCAGTTCTTC.

V and J are TRBV5-6 and TRBJ2-7; 8 bases are shared with TRBD1. This CDR3 is 15 amino acids long. CDR1 SGHDT and CDR2 YYEEEE come from the germline V gene. The ends lost 1 base at V and 6 bases at J; junction bases unmatched: 9. CDR3 protein: CASSLRSGGAAEQYF. DNA of the CDR3: TGTGCCAGCAGCTTGAGGTCAGGGGGCGCGGCCGAGCAGTACTTC.